This T cell receptor (beta chain) was captured by sequencing in a study of regulatory T cells in long-lasting Graves disease. There are 15 residues in the CDR3. Trimming took off 10 bases at V and 3 bases at J, with 19 bases between the two ends. Time point here: persistent/refractory GD, antithyroid drugs over 5 years with positive TRAb. The TCR library was made from RNA extracted from PBMCs. At least ten counts were recorded for this clonotype. Relying on iRepertoire HTBI primers and Arm-PCR of CDR3 regions, the team built TCR beta libraries. TCRdb passed the multiplex PCR reads through MiXCR, listing each CDR3 protein once. The sample holds hundreds of thousands of distinct CDR3 sequences, 30% seen once.

The rearrangement uses TRBV12-3 or TRBV12-4 and TRBJ1-5, with D unresolved. The receptor's source is a female donor with Graves disease. Sequenced material: peripheral blood mononuclear cells (PBMCs), taken when the disease was refractory, from a patient treated with antithyroid drugs. The CDR3 loop is CATCRGYPINQPQHF. The CDR3 nucleotides are TGTGCCACCTGCCGTGGGTACCCGATCAATCAGCCCCAGCATTTT.